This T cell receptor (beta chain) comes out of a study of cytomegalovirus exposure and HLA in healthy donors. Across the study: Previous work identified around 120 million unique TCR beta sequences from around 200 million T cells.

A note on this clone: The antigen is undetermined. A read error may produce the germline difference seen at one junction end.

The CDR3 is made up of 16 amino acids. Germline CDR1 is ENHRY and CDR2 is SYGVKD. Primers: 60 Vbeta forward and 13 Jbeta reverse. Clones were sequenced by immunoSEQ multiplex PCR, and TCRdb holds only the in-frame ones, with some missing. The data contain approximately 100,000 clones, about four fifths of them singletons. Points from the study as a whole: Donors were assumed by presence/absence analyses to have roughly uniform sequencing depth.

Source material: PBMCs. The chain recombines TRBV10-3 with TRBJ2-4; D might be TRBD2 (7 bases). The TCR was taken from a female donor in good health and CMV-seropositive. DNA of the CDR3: TGTGCCATCAGTGGAGGGGGGGAGGAGGGCAAAAACAGTCAGTACTTC. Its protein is CAISGGGEEGKNSQYF.